These T cell receptor beta chains were read from a single sample in a study of blood T cells in healthy people across ages. TCRdb reprocessed the 5' RACE reads via MiXCR and lists one record per CDR3 protein. Of under 950,000 distinct CDR3 sequences in the sample, 20% to 25% were seen once. Sequencing was done on a sample of blood. Receptor source: a man in his 70s in good health. CDR3s include the opening cysteine and the closing phenylalanine or tryptophan. The D gene is left open where the match is weak. The size field is filled for only some rows; it gives once, few, many or a size class.

cdr3_aa | cdr3_nt | clone_size | d_call | j_call | v_call
CASSLGSGAGVGNEQFF | TGTGCCAGCAGCTTAGGGTCCGGGGCGGGAGTTGGAAATGAGCAGTTCTTC | few | TRBD2 | TRBJ2-1 | TRBV7-2
CSAPPRRGAGNTQYF | TGCAGTGCCCCACCTAGGCGGGGGGCCGGGAATACGCAGTATTTT | few | TRBD2 | TRBJ2-3 | TRBV20-1
CASSYYARLALTDTQYF | TGTGCCAGCAGTTATTATGCTCGGCTAGCGCTCACAGATACGCAGTATTTT | few | . | TRBJ2-3 | TRBV6-2/TRBV6-3
CAISTQGEVGNEQFF | TGTGCCATCAGTACACAGGGGGAAGTTGGGAATGAGCAGTTCTTC | . | TRBD1 | TRBJ2-1 | TRBV10-3
CASSSLSEHGNEQFF | TGCGCCAGCAGCTCCCTTTCGGAGCATGGGAATGAGCAGTTCTTC | few | . | TRBJ2-1 | TRBV5-1
CSARGAYGYTF | TGCAGTGCTAGAGGAGCCTATGGCTACACCTTC | many | . | TRBJ1-2 | TRBV20-1
CASSPSAQGQGVDTQYF | TGCGCCAGCAGCCCTTCCGCCCAGGGACAGGGAGTAGATACGCAGTATTTT | . | TRBD1 | TRBJ2-3 | TRBV4-1
CASSPGTREAKTQYF | TGCGCCAGCAGCCCGGGGACTAGAGAAGCAAAGACCCAGTACTTC | . | TRBD2 | TRBJ2-5 | TRBV5-1
CASSPWPHEQFF | TGTGCCAGCAGCCCGTGGCCCCATGAGCAGTTCTTC | . | . | TRBJ2-1 | TRBV7-9
CASNQLAGGSYNEQFF | TGTGCCAGCAATCAACTAGCGGGGGGCTCCTACAATGAGCAGTTCTTC | . | TRBD2 | TRBJ2-1 | TRBV6-4
CASSSGRRTDTQYF | TGTGCCAGCAGCTCGGGACGACGCACAGATACGCAGTATTTT | . | . | TRBJ2-3 | TRBV7-3
CASSPRGTPISSYNEQFF | TGTGCCAGCAGTCCCCGCGGGACTCCTATCAGCTCCTACAATGAGCAGTTCTTC | . | . | TRBJ2-1 | TRBV12-3/TRBV12-4
CASSLQGPIKNIQYF | TGTGCCAGCAGCCTCCAGGGCCCTATTAAAAACATTCAGTACTTC | . | . | TRBJ2-4 | TRBV3-1
CSARDTSRTGSGANVLTF | TGCAGTGCTAGAGATACTAGTAGAACCGGCTCTGGGGCCAACGTCCTGACTTTC | . | . | TRBJ2-6 | TRBV20-1
CASSETKGASTEAFF | TGTGCCAGCAGTGAAACAAAGGGGGCGAGCACTGAAGCTTTCTTT | . | TRBD1 | TRBJ1-1 | TRBV25-1
CSARGPGGESETQYF | TGCAGTGCTAGAGGCCCGGGAGGGGAGTCAGAGACCCAGTACTTC | few | TRBD2 | TRBJ2-5 | TRBV20-1
CASSRLDADTQYF | TGTGCCAGCAGCCGACTAGATGCGGATACGCAGTATTTT | . | . | TRBJ2-3 | TRBV6-6
CSAKDSSSGANVLTF | TGCAGTGCTAAGGACAGTTCCTCTGGGGCCAACGTCCTGACTTTC | . | . | TRBJ2-6 | TRBV20-1
CASSSLSGGRNGYTF | TGTGCCAGCAGTTCACTTTCTGGGGGGAGGAATGGCTACACCTTC | . | . | TRBJ1-2 | TRBV27